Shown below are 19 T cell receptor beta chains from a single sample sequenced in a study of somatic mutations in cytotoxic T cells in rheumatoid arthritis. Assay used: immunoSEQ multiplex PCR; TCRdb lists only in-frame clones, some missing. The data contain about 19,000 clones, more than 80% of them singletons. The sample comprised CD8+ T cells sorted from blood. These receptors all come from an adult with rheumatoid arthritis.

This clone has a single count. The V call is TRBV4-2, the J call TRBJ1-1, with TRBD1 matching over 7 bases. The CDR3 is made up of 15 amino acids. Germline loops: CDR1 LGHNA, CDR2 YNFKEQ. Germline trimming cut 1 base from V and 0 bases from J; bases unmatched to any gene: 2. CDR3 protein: CASSQGTGMNTEAFF. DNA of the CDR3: TGTGCCAGCAGCCAAGGGACAGGCATGAACACTGAAGCTTTCTTT.

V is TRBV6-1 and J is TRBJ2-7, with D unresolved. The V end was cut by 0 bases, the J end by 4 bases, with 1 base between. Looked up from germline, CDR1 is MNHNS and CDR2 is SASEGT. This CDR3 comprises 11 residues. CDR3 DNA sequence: TGTGCCAGCAGTGAAGCATACGAGCAGTACTTC. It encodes CASSEAYEQYF.

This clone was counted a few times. In DNA, the CDR3 is TGTGCCAGCAGCTTTTTAGGGGTCGAGCAGTACTTC. Translated: CASSFLGVEQYF. The genes are TRBV7-9 and TRBJ2-7; tentatively, D is TRBD1 (5 bases). The CDR3 extends over 12 amino acids. V was shortened by 3 bases and J by 6 bases, with 9 bases between the two germline ends. Per germline, CDR1 SEHNR and CDR2 FQNEAQ (reference sequence).

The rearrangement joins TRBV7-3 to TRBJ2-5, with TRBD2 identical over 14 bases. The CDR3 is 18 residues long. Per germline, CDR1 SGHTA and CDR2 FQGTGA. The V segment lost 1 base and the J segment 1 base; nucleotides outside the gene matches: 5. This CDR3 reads CASSLIRTSGGIQETQYF. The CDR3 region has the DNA TGTGCCAGCAGCTTAATACGGACTAGCGGGGGGATCCAAGAGACCCAGTACTTC.

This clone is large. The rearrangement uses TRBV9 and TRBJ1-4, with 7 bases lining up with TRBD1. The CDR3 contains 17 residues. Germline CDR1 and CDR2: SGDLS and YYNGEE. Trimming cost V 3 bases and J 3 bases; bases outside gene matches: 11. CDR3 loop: CASSESGTAMANEKLFF. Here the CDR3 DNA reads TGTGCCAGCAGCGAGAGCGGGACAGCTATGGCTAATGAAAAACTGTTTTTT.

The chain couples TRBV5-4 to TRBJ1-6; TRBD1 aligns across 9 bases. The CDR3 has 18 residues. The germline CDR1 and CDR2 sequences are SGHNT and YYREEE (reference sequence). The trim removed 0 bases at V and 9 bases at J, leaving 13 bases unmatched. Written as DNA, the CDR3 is TGTGCCAGCAGCTTGGCATTGGTTAGGACAGGGGCGATTTCACCCCTCCACTTT. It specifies CASSLALVRTGAISPLHF.

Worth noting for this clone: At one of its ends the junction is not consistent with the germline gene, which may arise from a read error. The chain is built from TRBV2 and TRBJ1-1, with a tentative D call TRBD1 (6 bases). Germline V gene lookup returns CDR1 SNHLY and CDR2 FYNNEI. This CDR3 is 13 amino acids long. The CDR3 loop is CASREGGNTEAFF. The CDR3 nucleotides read TGTGCCAGCAGAGAAGGGGGGAACACTGAAGCTTTCTTT.

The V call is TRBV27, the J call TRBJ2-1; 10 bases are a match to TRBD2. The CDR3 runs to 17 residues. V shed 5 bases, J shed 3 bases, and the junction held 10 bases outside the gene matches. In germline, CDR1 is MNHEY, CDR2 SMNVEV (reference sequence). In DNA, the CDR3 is TGTGCCAGCAGTCCCCGGGTAGCGGGGGGACTCTACAATGAGCAGTTCTTC. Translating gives CASSPRVAGGLYNEQFF.

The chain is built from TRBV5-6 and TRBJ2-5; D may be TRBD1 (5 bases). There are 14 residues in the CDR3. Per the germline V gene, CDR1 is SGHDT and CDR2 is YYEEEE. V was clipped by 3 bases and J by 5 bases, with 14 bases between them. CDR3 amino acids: CASSYAPTAETQYF. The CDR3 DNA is TGTGCCAGCAGCTACGCTCCGACAGCCGAGACCCAGTACTTC. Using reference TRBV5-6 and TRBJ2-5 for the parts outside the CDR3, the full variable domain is DAGVTQSPTHLIKTRGQQVTLRCSPKSGHDTVSWYQQALGQGPQFIFQYYEEEERQRGNFPDRFSGHQFPNYSSELNVNALLLGDSALYLCASSYAPTAETQYFGPGTRLLVL.

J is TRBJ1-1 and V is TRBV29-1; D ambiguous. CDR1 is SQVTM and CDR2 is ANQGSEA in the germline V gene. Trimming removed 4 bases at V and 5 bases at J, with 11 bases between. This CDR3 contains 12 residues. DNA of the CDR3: TGCAGCGTTGTTGTAGCGGGAACTGAAGCTTTCTTT. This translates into CSVVVAGTEAFF. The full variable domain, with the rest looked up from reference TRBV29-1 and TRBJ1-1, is SAVISQKPSRDICQRGTSLTIQCQVDSQVTMMFWYRQQPGQSLTLIATANQGSEATYESGFVIDKFPISRPNLTFSTLTVSNMSPEDSSIYLCSVVVAGTEAFFGQGTRLTVV.

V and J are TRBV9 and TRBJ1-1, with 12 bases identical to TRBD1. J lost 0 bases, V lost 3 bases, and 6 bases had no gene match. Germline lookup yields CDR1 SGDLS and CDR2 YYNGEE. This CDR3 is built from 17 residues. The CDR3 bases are TGTGCCAGCAGCGCGGCCGGGACAGGGGGCATGAACACTGAAGCTTTCTTT. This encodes CASSAAGTGGMNTEAFF.

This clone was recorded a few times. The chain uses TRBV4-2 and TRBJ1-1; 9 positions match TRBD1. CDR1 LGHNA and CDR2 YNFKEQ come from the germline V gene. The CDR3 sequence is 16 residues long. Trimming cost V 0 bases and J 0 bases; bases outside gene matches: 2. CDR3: CASSQDGQGMNTEAFF. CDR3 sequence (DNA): TGTGCCAGCAGCCAAGACGGACAGGGGATGAACACTGAAGCTTTCTTT.

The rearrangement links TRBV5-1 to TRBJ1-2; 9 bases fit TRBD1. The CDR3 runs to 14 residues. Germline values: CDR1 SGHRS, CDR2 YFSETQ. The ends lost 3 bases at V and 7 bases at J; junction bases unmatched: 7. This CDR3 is CASSWGQGESGYTF. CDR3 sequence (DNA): TGCGCCAGCAGCTGGGGACAGGGTGAAAGTGGCTACACCTTC.

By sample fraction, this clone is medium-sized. CDR3 sequence reads: CAWMVGEVNEQFF. CDR3 coding DNA: TGTGCCTGGATGGTAGGAGAAGTCAATGAGCAGTTCTTC. This rearrangement joins TRBV30 to TRBJ2-1; no clear D gene. The V and J ends lost 4 bases and 6 bases respectively, with 13 bases between them. Germline values: CDR1 GTSNPN, CDR2 SVGIG (reference sequence). The length of the CDR3 is 13 residues.

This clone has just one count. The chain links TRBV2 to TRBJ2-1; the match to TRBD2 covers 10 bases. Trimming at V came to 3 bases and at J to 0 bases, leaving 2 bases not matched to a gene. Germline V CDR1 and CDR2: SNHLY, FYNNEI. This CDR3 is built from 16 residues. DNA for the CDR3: TGTGCCAGCAGTGATCCTAGCGGGAGCTCCTACAATGAGCAGTTCTTC. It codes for CASSDPSGSSYNEQFF.

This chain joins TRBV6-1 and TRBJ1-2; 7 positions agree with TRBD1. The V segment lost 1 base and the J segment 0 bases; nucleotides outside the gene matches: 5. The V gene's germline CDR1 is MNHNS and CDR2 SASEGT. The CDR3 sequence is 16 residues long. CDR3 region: CASSEGGQFTNYGYTF. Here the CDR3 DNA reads TGTGCCAGCAGTGAAGGGGGACAGTTTACTAACTATGGCTACACCTTC.

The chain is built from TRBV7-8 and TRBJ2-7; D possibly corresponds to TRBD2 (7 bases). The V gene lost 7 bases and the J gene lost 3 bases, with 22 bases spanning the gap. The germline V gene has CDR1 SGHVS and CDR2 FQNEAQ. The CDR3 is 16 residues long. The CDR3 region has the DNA TGTGCCAGCACCTCAATTTTAGGGGGGGCCGACTACGAGCAGTACTTC. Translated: CASTSILGGADYEQYF.

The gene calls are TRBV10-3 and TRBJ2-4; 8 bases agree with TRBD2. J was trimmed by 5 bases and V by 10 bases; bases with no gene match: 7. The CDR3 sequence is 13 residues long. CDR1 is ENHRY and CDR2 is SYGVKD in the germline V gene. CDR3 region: CATGAGGQNIQYF. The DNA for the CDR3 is TGTGCCACCGGGGCGGGGGGTCAAAACATTCAGTACTTC.

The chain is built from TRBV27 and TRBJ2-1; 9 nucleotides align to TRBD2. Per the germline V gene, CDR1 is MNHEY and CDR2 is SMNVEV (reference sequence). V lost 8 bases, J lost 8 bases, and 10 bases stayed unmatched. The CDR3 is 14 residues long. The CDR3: CASGGLASIDEQFF. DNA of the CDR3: TGTGCCAGCGGAGGACTAGCGAGTATCGATGAGCAGTTCTTC.